Listed below are T cell receptor beta chains from one sample, sequenced in a study of blood T cell repertoires in COVID-19. Sequencing used immunoSEQ multiplex PCR; TCRdb keeps in-frame clones, though not all of them. Of about 140,000 clones detected, about four fifths appear once; the ten largest clones hold approximately 3%. Specimen: PBMCs or T cells enriched from blood (not recorded which). The receptors originated from a woman between 45 and 60 years old with acute COVID-19. Both conserved end residues are part of each CDR3. The D gene is left open where the match is weak. Not all rows give a size; the values are once, few, many and, for expanded clones, a class.

few	TRBV7-9	NA	TRBJ1-2	CASSLPAGGARGPDYGYTF	TGTGCCAGCAGCCTACCCGCGGGAGGGGCCCGGGGGCCCGACTATGGCTACACCTTC
NA	TRBV27	TRBD2	TRBJ2-1	CASSLSSSGPYNEQFF	TGTGCCAGCAGTTTATCCTCTAGCGGGCCATACAATGAGCAGTTCTTC
NA	TRBV2	TRBD2	TRBJ2-5	CASSLAGGKETQYF	TGTGCCAGCAGTTTGGCGGGAGGGAAGGAGACCCAGTACTTC
few	TRBV12-5	NA	TRBJ2-1	CASGSRVNEQFF	TGTGCTAGTGGTTCACGGGTGAATGAGCAGTTCTTC
NA	TRBV19	NA	TRBJ2-2	CASSRAEAGGLSGELFF	TGTGCCAGTAGTAGGGCGGAGGCAGGGGGGTTGTCCGGGGAGCTGTTTTTT
NA	TRBV19	TRBD1	TRBJ1-1	CASSSQTGGTEAFF	TGTGCCAGTAGTTCGCAAACAGGGGGCACTGAAGCTTTCTTT
once	TRBV19	TRBD1	TRBJ1-3	CASSIPGGVSGNTIYF	TGTGCCAGTAGTATCCCAGGGGGTGTCTCTGGAAACACCATATATTTT
NA	TRBV18	NA	TRBJ1-1	CASSPGRGTEAFF	TGTGCCAGCTCACCAGGTCGGGGCACTGAAGCTTTCTTT
NA	TRBV29-1	TRBD2	TRBJ2-5	CSVDSGTSGTGETQYF	TGCAGCGTTGACTCGGGGACTAGCGGGACGGGAGAGACCCAGTACTTC
NA	TRBV11-1	NA	TRBJ1-2	CASSPTEANYGYTF	TGTGCCAGCAGCCCCACAGAAGCTAACTATGGCTACACCTTC
NA	TRBV19	NA	TRBJ2-3	CASSPTGTDTQYF	TGTGCCAGTAGTCCGACAGGCACAGATACGCAGTATTTT
NA	TRBV7-2	TRBD2	TRBJ2-2	CASSAGTSWVGDTGELFF	TGTGCCAGCAGCGCCGGGACTAGCTGGGTTGGGGACACCGGGGAGCTGTTTTTT
NA	TRBV30	TRBD2	TRBJ2-7	CAWTPVGLVYEQYF	TGTGCCTGGACCCCGGTGGGACTAGTCTACGAGCAGTACTTC
NA	TRBV10-2	TRBD2	TRBJ2-1	CASSPSGRAFFEQFF	TGCGCCAGCAGTCCTAGCGGGAGGGCCTTCTTTGAGCAGTTCTTC
NA	TRBV4-1	TRBD1	TRBJ1-1	CASSHKRTGAAGVAFF	TGCGCCAGCAGCCATAAGCGGACAGGCGCTGCAGGTGTAGCTTTCTTT
NA	TRBV5-5	NA	TRBJ1-2	CASSSSGISGYTF	TGTGCCAGCAGCTCCTCAGGGATCTCCGGCTACACCTTC
NA	TRBV7-9	NA	TRBJ2-1	CASSLVTGREQFF	TGTGCCAGCAGCTTAGTGACAGGGAGGGAGCAGTTCTTC
NA	TRBV24-1	TRBD1	TRBJ2-5	CATSDYDRDRETPEGVTKTQYF	TGTGCCACCAGTGATTACGACCGGGACAGGGAGACCCCAGAGGGGGTCACGAAGACCCAGTACTTC
NA	TRBV6-1	NA	TRBJ1-3	CASSEEELVSGNTIYF	TGTGCCAGCAGTGAAGAAGAGCTAGTCTCTGGAAACACCATATATTTT
NA	TRBV19	TRBD1	TRBJ1-5	CATRDSNHNQPQHF	TGTGCCACCCGGGACAGCAACCACAATCAGCCCCAGCATTTT
NA	TRBV19	NA	TRBJ1-2	CASTRTTFSDGYTF	TGTGCCAGTACCCGAACCACGTTCAGTGATGGCTACACCTTC
NA	TRBV3-1/TRBV3-2	NA	TRBJ2-5	CASSQNTSPETQYF	TGTGCCAGCAGCCAGAATACTAGTCCGGAGACCCAGTACTTC
once	TRBV18	NA	TRBJ2-2	CASSRMQAGELFF	TGTGCCAGCTCTCGAATGCAGGCCGGGGAGCTGTTTTTT